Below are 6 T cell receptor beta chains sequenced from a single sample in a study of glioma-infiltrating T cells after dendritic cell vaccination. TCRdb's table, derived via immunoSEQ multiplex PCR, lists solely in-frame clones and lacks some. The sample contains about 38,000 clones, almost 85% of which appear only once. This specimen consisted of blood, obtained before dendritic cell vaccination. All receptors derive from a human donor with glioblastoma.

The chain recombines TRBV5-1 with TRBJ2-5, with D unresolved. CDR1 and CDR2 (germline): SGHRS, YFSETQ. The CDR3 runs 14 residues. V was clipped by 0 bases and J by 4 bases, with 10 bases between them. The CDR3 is CASSLAAVGETQYF. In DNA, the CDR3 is TGCGCCAGCAGCTTGGCCGCGGTGGGAGAGACCCAGTACTTC.

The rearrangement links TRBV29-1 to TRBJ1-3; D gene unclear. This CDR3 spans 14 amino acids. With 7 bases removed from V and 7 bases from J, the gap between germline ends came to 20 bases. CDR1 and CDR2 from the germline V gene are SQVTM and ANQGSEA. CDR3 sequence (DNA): TGCAGCGCCGTGGAGTCATCGGAGAAGAACACCATATATTTT. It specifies CSAVESSEKNTIYF.

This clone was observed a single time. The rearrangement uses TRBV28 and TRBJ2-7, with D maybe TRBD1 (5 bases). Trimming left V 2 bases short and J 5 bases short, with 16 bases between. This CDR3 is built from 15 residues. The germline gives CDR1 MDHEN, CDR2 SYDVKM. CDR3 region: CASSLTSRTPHEQYF. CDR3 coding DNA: TGTGCCAGCAGTTTAACCTCGAGGACACCCCACGAGCAGTACTTC.

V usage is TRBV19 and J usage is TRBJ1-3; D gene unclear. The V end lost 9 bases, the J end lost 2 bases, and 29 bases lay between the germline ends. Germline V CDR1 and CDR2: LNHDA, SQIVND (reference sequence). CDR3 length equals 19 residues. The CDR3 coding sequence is TGTGCCAGCACCACTCGGCCAGGAAAGCCAGATTGGGCTGGAAACACCATATATTTT. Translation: CASTTRPGKPDWAGNTIYF.

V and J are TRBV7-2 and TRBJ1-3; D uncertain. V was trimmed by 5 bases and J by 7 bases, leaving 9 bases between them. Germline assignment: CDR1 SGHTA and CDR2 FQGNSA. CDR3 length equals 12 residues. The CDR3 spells CASSPGGNTIYF. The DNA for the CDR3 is TGTGCCAGCAGCCCGGGTGGTAACACCATATATTTT.

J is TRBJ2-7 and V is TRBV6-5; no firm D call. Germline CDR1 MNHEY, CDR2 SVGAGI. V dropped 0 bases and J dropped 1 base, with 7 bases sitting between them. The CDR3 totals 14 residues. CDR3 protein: CASSYSIRSYEQYF. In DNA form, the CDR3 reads TGTGCCAGCAGTTACTCGATCAGGTCCTACGAGCAGTACTTC.